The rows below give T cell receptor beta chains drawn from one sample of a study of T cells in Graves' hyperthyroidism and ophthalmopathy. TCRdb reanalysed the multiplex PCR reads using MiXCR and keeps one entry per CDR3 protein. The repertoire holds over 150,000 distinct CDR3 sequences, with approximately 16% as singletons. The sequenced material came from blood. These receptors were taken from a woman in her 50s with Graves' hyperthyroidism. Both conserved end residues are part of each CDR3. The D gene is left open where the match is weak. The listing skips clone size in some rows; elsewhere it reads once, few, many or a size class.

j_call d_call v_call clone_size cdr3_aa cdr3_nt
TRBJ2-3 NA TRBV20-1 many CSARDPGTGTDTQYF TGCAGTGCTAGAGATCCAGGGACTGGCACAGATACGCAGTATTTT
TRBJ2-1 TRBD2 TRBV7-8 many CASSFNPSGGYNEQFF TGTGCCAGCAGCTTCAATCCTAGCGGGGGATACAATGAGCAGTTCTTC
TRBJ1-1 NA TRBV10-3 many CAISGGKFEAFF TGTGCCATCAGTGGAGGAAAATTTGAAGCTTTCTTT
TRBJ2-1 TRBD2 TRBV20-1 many CSARDQGAGVGEQFF TGCAGTGCTAGAGATCAGGGAGCGGGAGTCGGTGAGCAGTTCTTC
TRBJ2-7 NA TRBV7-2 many CASRIWESGSYEQYF TGTGCCAGCAGGATATGGGAGTCCGGCTCCTACGAGCAGTACTTC
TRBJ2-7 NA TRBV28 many CASSLWGPRVQSSYEQYF TGTGCCAGCAGTTTATGGGGCCCCCGCGTCCAAAGCTCCTACGAGCAGTACTTC
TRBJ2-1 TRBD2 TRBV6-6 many CASSYGAGGMNEQFF TGTGCCAGCAGTTACGGCGCGGGAGGTATGAATGAGCAGTTCTTC
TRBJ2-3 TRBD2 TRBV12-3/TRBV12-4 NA CASSSGTSGTPRTDTQYF TGTGCCAGCAGTTCAGGGACTAGCGGGACACCCCGCACAGATACGCAGTATTTT
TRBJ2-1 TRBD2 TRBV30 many CAWSVEVAGGPKQFF TGTGCCTGGAGTGTTGAAGTAGCGGGAGGGCCCAAGCAGTTCTTC
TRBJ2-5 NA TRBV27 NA CASRPTAVETQYF TGTGCCAGCAGGCCCACGGCGGTTGAGACCCAGTACTTC
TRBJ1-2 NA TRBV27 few CASSWDPEITYGYTF TGTGCCAGCAGTTGGGACCCAGAAATCACCTATGGCTACACCTTC
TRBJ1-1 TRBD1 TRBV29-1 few CSSEGGGPEYTEAFF TGCAGCTCCGAGGGAGGGGGCCCTGAGTACACTGAAGCTTTCTTT
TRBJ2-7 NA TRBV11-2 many CASSFGSYEQYF TGTGCCAGCAGCTTCGGAAGCTACGAGCAGTACTTC
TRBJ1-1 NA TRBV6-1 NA CATQLGNTEAFF TGTGCCACACAATTGGGAAACACTGAAGCTTTCTTT
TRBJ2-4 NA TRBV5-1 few CASSSGSLAKNIQYF TGCGCCAGCAGCTCAGGGTCCTTAGCCAAAAACATTCAGTACTTC
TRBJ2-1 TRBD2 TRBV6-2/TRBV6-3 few CASSSLGLAGERAYNEQFF TGTGCCAGCAGTTCATTAGGACTAGCGGGGGAGCGTGCCTACAATGAGCAGTTCTTC
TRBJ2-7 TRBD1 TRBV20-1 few CSARSTGGYEQYF TGCAGTGCTAGATCGACAGGGGGCTACGAGCAGTACTTC
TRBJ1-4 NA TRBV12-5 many CASGLGSGTNEKLFF TGTGCTAGTGGTTTGGGGAGTGGAACTAATGAAAAACTGTTTTTT
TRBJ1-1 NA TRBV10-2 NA CASSESGGVGTEAFF TGCGCCAGCAGTGAGTCTGGAGGGGTGGGCACTGAAGCTTTCTTT
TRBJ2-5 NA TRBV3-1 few CASSRRQNQETQYF TGTGCCAGCAGCAGGCGACAGAACCAAGAGACCCAGTACTTC
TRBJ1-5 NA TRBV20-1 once CSARGGGAGDQPQHF TGCAGTGCTAGAGGGGGAGGGGCAGGGGATCAGCCCCAGCATTTT
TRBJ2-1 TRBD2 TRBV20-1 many CSAGHGLAGDNEQFF TGCAGTGCGGGGCATGGGCTAGCGGGGGACAATGAGCAGTTCTTC
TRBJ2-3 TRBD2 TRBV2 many CARSSGTQVRTDTQYF TGTGCCAGATCAAGCGGGACTCAGGTCCGCACAGATACGCAGTATTTT
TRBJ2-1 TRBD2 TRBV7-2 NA CASSLAPLAGGERNEQFF TGTGCCAGCAGCTTAGCCCCCCTAGCGGGAGGGGAACGCAATGAGCAGTTCTTC
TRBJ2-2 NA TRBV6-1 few CASSAGGGIYTGELFF TGTGCCAGCAGCGCCGGCGGGGGCATTTACACCGGGGAGCTGTTTTTT
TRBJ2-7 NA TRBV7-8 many CASSFSGPYEQYF TGTGCCAGCAGCTTCTCTGGGCCCTACGAGCAGTACTTC
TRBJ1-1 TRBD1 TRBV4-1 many CASSEDRVAFF TGCGCCAGCAGCGAAGACAGGGTGGCTTTCTTT
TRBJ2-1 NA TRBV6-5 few CASSYLGNPGNEQFF TGTGCCAGCAGTTACCTAGGGAACCCAGGGAATGAGCAGTTCTTC
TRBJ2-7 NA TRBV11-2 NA CASSLGYSPYEQYF TGTGCCAGCAGCTTAGGATACAGCCCCTACGAGCAGTACTTC
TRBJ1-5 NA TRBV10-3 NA CAIRRDNDQPQHF TGTGCCATCAGACGGGACAACGATCAGCCCCAGCATTTT
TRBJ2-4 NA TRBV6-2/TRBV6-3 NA CASSGGGNTGNIQYF TGTGCCAGCAGTGGGGGCGGGAATACCGGAAACATTCAGTACTTC
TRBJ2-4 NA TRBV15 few CATSREVAKNIQYF TGTGCCACCAGCAGAGAAGTGGCCAAAAACATTCAGTACTTC
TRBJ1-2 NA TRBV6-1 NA CASSEFTGIYGYTF TGTGCCAGCAGTGAATTCACAGGAATCTATGGCTACACCTTC
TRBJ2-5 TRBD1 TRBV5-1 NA CASSTGTGETQYF TGCGCCAGCAGCACCGGGACAGGGGAGACCCAGTACTTC
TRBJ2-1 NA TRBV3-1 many CASSQGGGPYNEQFF TGTGCCAGCAGCCAAGGGGGGGGGCCTTACAATGAGCAGTTCTTC
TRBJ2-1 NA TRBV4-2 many CASRLGGAYEQFF TGTGCCAGCAGGCTCGGCGGGGCCTATGAGCAGTTCTTC
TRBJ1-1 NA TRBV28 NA CASREQGNTEAFF TGTGCCAGCAGGGAACAGGGAAACACTGAAGCTTTCTTT
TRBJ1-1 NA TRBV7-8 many CASSLAWSEAFF TGTGCCAGCAGCTTAGCTTGGAGTGAAGCTTTCTTT
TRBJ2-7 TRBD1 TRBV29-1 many CSVGDSSFEQYF TGCAGCGTTGGGGACAGTAGCTTCGAGCAGTACTTC
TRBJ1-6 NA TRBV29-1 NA CSVEAGSTLHF TGCAGCGTTGAAGCCGGCTCTACCCTCCACTTT
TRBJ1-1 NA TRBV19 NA CASSIMANTEAFF TGTGCCAGTAGTATTATGGCGAACACTGAAGCTTTCTTT
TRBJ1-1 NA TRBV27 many CASSPYDFRGTGSEAFF TGTGCCAGCAGTCCGTATGACTTTAGAGGGACTGGGTCTGAAGCTTTCTTT
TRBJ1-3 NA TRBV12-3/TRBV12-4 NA CASSFFRSGNTIYF TGTGCCAGCAGTTTTTTTCGATCCGGAAACACCATATATTTT
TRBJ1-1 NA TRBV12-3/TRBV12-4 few CASSFRVGSEAFF TGTGCCAGCAGTTTTCGAGTGGGCAGTGAAGCTTTCTTT
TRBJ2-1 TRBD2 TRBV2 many CASSEIGLAGGGEQFF TGTGCCAGCAGTGAAATTGGTCTAGCGGGAGGTGGGGAGCAGTTCTTC
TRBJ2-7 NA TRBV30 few CAWSSGVFEQYF TGTGCCTGGAGCTCAGGGGTTTTCGAGCAGTACTTC
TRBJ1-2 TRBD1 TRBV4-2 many CASSHIQQGIYGYTF TGTGCCAGCAGCCACATCCAACAGGGGATCTATGGCTACACCTTC
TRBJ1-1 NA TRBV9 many CASSSTGGTEAFF TGTGCCAGCAGCTCCACCGGGGGGACTGAAGCTTTCTTT
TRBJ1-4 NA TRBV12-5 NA CASGTQRVEKLFF TGTGCTAGTGGTACGCAACGCGTGGAAAAACTGTTTTTT
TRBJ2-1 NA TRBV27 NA CASSLSPRRGGEQFF TGTGCCAGCAGTTTATCACCCCGCAGGGGGGGTGAGCAGTTCTTC